This paragraph covers one T cell receptor beta chain sequence. Its antigen remains unidentified. This sample stems from a study of PD-1 blockade in classical Hodgkin lymphoma. Study-wide background: Intravenous delivery of nivolumab at 3 mg/kg to patients occurred every 2 weeks. Study findings and constraints: In CD4+ cells, TCR diversity went up significantly by C4D1, but in CD8+ cells it did not. The authors excluded patients who started nivolumab under 1 year after ASCT. Those achieving complete response showed baseline diversity like newly diagnosed patients.

The CDR3 sequence is 14 residues long. The germline V gene has CDR1 SGHRS and CDR2 YFSETQ. Trimming shortened V by 1 base and J by 1 base, and 8 bases separated the two germline ends. Measured with immunoSEQ multiplex PCR; TCRdb has only the in-frame clones, and not every one. The sample has some 4,200 clones, roughly 90% seen once. Every patient had relapsed following autologous stem cell transplantation, and cohorts differed in brentuximab vedotin exposure. From thawed PBMCs, CD4+ T cells were purified using magnetic negative selection. The source is a human donor with classical Hodgkin lymphoma. The chain has TRBV5-1 and TRBJ1-1; D unclear. The input for sequencing was CD4+ T cells from blood, taken at baseline. CDR3 amino acids: CASSLRSGNTEAFF. The CDR3 coding sequence is TGCGCCAGCAGCTTGCGGTCCGGGAACACTGAAGCTTTCTTT.